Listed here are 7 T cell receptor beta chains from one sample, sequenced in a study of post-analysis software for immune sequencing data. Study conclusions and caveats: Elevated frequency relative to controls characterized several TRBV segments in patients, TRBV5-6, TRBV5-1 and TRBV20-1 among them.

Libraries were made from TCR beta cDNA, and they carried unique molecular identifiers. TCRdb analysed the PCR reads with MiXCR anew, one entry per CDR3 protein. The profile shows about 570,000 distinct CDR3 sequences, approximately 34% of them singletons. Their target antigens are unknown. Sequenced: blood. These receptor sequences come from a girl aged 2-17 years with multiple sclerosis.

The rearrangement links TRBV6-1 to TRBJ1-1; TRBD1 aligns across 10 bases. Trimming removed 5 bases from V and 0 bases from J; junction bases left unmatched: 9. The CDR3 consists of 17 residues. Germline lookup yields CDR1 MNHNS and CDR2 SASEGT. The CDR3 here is CASSPRAGTGVNTEAFF. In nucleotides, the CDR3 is TGTGCCAGCAGTCCGCGTGCCGGGACAGGGGTGAACACTGAAGCTTTCTTT.

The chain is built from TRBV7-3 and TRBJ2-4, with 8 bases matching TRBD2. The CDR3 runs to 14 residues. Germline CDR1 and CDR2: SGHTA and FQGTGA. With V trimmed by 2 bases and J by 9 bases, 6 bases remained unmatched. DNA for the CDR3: TGTGCCAGCAGCTTATCGGGGGGGGATGGCATTCAGTACTTC. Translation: CASSLSGGDGIQYF.

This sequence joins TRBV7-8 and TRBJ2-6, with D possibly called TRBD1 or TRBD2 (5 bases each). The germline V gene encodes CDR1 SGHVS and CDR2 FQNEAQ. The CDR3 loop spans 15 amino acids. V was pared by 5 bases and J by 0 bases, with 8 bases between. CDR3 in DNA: TGTGCCAGCAGCGAGGGACCCTCTGGGGCCAACGTCCTGACTTTC. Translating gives CASSEGPSGANVLTF.

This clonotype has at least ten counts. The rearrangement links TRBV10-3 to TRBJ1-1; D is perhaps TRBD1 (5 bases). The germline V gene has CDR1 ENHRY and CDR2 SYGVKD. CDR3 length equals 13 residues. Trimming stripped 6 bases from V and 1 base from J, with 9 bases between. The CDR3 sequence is CAIRTGANTEAFF. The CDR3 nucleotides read TGTGCCATCAGAACAGGAGCGAACACTGAAGCTTTCTTT.

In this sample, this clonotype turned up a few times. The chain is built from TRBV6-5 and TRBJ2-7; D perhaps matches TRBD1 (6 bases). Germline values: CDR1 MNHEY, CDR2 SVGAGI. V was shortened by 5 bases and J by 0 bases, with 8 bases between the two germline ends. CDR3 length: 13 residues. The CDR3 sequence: CASSRTASYEQYF. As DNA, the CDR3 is TGTGCCAGCAGTCGGACAGCCTCCTACGAGCAGTACTTC.

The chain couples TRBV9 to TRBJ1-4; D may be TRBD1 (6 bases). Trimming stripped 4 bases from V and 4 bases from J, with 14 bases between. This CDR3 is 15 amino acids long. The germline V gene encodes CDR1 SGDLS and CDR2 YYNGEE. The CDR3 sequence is CASSQRGGINEKLFF. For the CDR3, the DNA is TGTGCCAGCAGCCAACGAGGGGGAATTAATGAAAAACTGTTTTTT. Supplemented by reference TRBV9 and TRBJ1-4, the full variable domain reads DSGVTQTPKHLITATGQRVTLRCSPRSGDLSVYWYQQSLDQGLQFLIQYYNGEERAKGNILERFSAQQFPDLHSELNLSSLELGDSALYFCASSQRGGINEKLFFGSGTQLSVL.

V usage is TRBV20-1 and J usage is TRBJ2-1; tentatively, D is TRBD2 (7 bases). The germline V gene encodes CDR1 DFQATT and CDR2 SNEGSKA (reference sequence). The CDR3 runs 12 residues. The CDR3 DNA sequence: TGCAGCGGGCGGGGGCACTACAATGAGCAGTTCTTC. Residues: CSGRGHYNEQFF.